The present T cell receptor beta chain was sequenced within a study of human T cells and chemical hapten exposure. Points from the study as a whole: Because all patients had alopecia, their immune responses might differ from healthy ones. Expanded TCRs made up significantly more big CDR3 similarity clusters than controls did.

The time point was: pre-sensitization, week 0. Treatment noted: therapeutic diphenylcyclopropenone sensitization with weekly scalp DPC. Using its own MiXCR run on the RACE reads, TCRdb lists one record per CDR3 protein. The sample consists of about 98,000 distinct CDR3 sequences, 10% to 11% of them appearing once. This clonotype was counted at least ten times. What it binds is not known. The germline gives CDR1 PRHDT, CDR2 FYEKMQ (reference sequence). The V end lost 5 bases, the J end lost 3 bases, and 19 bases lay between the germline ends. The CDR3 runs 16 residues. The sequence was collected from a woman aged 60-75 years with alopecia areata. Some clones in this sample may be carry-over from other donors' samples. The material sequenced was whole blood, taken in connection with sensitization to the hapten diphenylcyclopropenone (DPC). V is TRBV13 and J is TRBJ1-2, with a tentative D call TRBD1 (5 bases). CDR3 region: CASSAAGTLKDYGYTF. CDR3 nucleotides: TGTGCCAGCAGCGCCGCCGGGACCCTTAAGGACTATGGCTACACCTTC.